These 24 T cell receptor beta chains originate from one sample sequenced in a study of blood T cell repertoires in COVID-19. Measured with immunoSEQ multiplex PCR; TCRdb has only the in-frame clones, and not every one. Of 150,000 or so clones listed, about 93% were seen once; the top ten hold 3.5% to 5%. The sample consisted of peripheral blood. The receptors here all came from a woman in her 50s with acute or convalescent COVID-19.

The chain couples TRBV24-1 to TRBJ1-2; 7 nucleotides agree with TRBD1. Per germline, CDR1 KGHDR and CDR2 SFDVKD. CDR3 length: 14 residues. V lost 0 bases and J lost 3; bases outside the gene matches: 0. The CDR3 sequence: CATSDLTGDYGYTF. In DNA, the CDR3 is TGTGCCACCAGTGATTTGACAGGGGACTATGGCTACACCTTC.

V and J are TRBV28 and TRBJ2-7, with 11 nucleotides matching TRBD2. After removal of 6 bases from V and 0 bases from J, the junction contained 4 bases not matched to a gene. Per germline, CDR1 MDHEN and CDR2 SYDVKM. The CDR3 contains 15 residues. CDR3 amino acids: CASRIAGGSSYEQYF. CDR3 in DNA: TGTGCCAGCAGGATAGCGGGAGGGAGCTCCTACGAGCAGTACTTC.

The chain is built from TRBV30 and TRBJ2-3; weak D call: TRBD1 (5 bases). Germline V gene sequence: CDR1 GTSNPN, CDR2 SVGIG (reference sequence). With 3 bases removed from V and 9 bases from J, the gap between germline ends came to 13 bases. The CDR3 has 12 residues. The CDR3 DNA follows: TGTGCCTGGAGAAAAGGGGCCGAGACGCAGTATTTT. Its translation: CAWRKGAETQYF.

The CDR3 DNA is TGTGCCATCACCCTCGCGGAAAACTCTGGAAACACCATATATTTT. This translates into CAITLAENSGNTIYF. The rearrangement joins TRBV10-3 to TRBJ1-3; D remains ambiguous. The CDR3 runs 15 residues. Germline CDR1 ENHRY, CDR2 SYGVKD. Trimming cost V 7 bases and J 0 bases, with 13 bases left between them.

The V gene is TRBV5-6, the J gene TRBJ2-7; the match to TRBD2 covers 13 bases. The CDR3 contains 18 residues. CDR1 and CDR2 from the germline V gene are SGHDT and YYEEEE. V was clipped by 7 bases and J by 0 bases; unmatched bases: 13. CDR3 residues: CASASGLAGRFSSYEQYF. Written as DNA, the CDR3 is TGTGCCAGCGCCTCGGGACTAGCGGGGCGTTTTTCCTCCTACGAGCAGTACTTC.

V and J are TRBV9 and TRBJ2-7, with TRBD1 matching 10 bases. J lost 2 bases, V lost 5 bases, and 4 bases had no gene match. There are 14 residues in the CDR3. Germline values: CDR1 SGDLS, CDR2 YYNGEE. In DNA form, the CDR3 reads TGTGCCAGCAGTCCCGGGACAGGGGCCTACGAGCAGTACTTC. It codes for CASSPGTGAYEQYF.

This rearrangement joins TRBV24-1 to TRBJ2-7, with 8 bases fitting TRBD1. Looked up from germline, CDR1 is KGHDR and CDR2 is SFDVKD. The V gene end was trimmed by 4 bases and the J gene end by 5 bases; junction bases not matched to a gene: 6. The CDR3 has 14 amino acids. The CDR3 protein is CATSDPDRGDEQYF. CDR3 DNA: TGTGCCACCAGTGACCCTGACAGGGGAGACGAGCAGTACTTC.

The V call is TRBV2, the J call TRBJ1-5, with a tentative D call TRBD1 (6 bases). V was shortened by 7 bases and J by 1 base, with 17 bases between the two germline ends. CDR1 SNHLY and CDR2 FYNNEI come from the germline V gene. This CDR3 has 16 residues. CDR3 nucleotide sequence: TGTGCCAGCACCCCTACAGGGTTCAACAGCAATCAGCCCCAGCATTTT. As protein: CASTPTGFNSNQPQHF.

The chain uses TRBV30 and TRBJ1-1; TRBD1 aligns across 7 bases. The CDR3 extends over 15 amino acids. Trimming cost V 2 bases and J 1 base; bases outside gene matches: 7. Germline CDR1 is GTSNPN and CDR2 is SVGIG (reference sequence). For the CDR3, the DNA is TGTGCCTGGAGTCTACCCGGGACAGAGAACACTGAAGCTTTCTTT. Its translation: CAWSLPGTENTEAFF.

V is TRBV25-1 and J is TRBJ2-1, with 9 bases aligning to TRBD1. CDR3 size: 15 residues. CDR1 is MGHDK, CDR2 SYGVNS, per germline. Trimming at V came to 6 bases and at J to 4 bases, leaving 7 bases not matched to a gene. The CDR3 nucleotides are TGTGCCAGCAGGGGGACAGGGAGCGTTTACAATGAGCAGTTCTTC. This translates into CASRGTGSVYNEQFF.

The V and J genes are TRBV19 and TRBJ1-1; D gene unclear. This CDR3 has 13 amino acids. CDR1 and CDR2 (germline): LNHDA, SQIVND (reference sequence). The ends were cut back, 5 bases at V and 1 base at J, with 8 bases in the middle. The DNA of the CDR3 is TGTGCCAGTAGTCTGGCAAGGAACACTGAAGCTTTCTTT. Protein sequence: CASSLARNTEAFF.

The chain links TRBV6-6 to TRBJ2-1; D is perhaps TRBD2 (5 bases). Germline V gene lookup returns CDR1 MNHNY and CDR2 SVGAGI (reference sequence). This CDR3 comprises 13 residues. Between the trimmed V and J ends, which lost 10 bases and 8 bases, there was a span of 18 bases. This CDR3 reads CATSGSSSYEQFF. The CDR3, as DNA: TGTGCCACCTCGGGGAGTTCGAGCTATGAGCAGTTCTTC.

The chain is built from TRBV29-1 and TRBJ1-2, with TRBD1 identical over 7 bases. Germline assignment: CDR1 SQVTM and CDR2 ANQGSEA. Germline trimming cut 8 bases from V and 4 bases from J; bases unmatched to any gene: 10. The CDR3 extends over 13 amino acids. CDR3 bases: TGCAGCACTATTTCGACAGGGCTCTATGGCTACACCTTC. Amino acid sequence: CSTISTGLYGYTF. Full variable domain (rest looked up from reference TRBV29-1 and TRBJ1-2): SAVISQKPSRDICQRGTSLTIQCQVDSQVTMMFWYRQQPGQSLTLIATANQGSEATYESGFVIDKFPISRPNLTFSTLTVSNMSPEDSSIYLCSTISTGLYGYTFGSGTRLTVV.

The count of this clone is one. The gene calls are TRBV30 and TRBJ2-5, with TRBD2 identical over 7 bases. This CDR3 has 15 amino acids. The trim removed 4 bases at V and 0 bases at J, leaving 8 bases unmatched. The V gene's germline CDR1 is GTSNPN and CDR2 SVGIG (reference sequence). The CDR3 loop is CAWINGEGDQETQYF. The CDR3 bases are TGTGCCTGGATTAACGGGGAGGGAGACCAAGAGACCCAGTACTTC.

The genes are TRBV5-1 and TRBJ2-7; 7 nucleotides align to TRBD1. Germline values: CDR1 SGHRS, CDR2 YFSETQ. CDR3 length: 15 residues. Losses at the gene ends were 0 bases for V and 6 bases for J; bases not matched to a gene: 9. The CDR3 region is CASSLDSYRDSEQYF. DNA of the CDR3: TGCGCCAGCAGCTTGGATTCATACCGGGACAGCGAGCAGTACTTC.

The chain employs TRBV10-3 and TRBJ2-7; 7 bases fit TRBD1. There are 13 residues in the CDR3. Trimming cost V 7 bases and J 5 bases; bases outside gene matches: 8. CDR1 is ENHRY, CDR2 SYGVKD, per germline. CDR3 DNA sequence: TGTGCCATCAAAGCCCCAGGGGGTAACGAGCAGTACTTC. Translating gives CAIKAPGGNEQYF.

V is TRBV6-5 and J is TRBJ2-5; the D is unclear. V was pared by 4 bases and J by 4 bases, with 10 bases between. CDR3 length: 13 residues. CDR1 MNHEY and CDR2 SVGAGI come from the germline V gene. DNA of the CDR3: TGTGCCAGCAGTTTCTCGGGCAGAGAGACCCAGTACTTC. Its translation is CASSFSGRETQYF.

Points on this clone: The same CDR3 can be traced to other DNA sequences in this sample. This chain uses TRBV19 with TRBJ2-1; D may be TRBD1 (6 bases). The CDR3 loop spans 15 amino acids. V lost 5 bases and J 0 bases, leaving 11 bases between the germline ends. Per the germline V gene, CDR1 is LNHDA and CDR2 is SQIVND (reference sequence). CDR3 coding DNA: TGTGCCAGTAGTCGCCAGGGGTCCTCCTACAATGAGCAGTTCTTC. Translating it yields CASSRQGSSYNEQFF.

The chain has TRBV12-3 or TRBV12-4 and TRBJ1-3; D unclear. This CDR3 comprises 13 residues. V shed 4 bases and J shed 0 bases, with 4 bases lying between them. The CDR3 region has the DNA TGTGCCAGCAGTTACTTCTCTGGAAACACCATATATTTT. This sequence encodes CASSYFSGNTIYF.

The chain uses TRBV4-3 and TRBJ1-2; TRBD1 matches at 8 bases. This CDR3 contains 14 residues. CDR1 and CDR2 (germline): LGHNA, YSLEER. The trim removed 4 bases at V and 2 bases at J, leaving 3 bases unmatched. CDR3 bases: TGCGCCAGCAGCCCAGGGGGCCTCAACTATGGCTACACCTTC. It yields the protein CASSPGGLNYGYTF.

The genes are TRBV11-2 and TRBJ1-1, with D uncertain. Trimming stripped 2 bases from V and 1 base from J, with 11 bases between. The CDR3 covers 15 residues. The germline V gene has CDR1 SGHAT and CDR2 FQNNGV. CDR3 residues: CASSLWAEGNTEAFF. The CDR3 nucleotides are TGTGCCAGCAGCTTATGGGCGGAGGGGAACACTGAAGCTTTCTTT.

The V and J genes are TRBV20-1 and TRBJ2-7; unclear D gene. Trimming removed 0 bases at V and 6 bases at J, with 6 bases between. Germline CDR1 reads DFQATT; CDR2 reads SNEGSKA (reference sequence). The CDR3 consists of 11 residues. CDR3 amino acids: CSARDGFEQYF. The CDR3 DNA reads TGCAGTGCTAGAGACGGGTTCGAGCAGTACTTC.

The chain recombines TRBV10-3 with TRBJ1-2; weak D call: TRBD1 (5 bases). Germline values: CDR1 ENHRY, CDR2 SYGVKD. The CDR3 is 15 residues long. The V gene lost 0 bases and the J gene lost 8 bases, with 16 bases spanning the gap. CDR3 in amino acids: CAISESQIGAEGYTF. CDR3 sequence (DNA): TGTGCCATCAGTGAGTCACAAATTGGGGCAGAGGGCTACACCTTC.

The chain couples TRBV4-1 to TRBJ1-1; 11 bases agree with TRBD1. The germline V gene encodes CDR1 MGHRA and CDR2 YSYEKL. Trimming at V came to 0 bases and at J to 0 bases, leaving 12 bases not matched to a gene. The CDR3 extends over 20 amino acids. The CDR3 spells CASSQEISPGTGGLNTEAFF. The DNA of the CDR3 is TGCGCCAGCAGCCAAGAAATATCGCCGGGGACAGGGGGATTGAACACTGAAGCTTTCTTT.